This T cell receptor (beta chain) was captured by sequencing in a study of blood T cell repertoires in COVID-19. Study context: The United States, Italy and Spain provided the acute and convalescent COVID-19 samples. Sources were T cells, B-cell-depleted T cells, or PBMCs; the material itself was cDNA or gDNA.

Authors' analysis steps: Reference gene primers were amplified, and this amplification served to estimate nucleated cell counts. Sequencing was performed with immunoSEQ multiplex PCR; in TCRdb, only in-frame clones are kept and a portion is missing. V and J calls and clone size are those listed in that table; D and trimming were worked out from the DNA. The sample lists 25,000 to 30,000 clones, under 85% occurring once. The CDR3 loop spans 15 amino acids. The sequenced material came from peripheral blood. The chain is built from TRBV21-1 and TRBJ2-2; TRBD1 was called by the table and not checked on the DNA. TRBV21-1 is recorded as a pseudogene. The TCR was taken from a woman aged 80 or over with acute or convalescent COVID-19. The DNA of the CDR3 is TGTGCCAGCCTGAGGGGGCCTTTAGGGACCGGGGAGCTGTTTTTT. Encoded protein: CASLRGPLGTGELFF.